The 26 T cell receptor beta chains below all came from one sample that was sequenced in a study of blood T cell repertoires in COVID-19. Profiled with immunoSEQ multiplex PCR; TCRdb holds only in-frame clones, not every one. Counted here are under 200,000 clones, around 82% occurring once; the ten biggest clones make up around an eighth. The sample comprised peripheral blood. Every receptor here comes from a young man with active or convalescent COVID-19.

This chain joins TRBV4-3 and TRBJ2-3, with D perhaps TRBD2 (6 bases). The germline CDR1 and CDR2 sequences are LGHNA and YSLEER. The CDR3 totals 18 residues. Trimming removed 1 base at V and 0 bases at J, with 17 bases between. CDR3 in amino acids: CASSQGLELGLSTDTQYF. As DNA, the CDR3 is TGCGCCAGCAGCCAAGGACTAGAACTTGGGTTGAGCACAGATACGCAGTATTTT.

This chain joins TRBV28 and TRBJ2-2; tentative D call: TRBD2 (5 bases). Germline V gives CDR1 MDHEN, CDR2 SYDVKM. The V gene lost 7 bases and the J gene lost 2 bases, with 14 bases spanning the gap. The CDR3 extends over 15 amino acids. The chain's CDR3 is CASTTGVTNTGELFF. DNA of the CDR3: TGTGCCAGCACCACCGGGGTCACCAACACCGGGGAGCTGTTTTTT.

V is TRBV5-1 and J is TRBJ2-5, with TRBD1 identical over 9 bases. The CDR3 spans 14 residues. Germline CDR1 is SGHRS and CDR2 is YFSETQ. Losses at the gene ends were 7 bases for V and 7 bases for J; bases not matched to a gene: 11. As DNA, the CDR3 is TGCGCCAGCCTCGGGACAGGGTCCGGGGGGACCCAGTACTTC. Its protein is CASLGTGSGGTQYF.

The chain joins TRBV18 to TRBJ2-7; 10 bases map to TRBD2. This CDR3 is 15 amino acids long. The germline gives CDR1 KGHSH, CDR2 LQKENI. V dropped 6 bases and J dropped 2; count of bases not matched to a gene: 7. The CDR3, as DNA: TGTGCCAGCTCGCAAGGGACTAGCGCTACCTACGAGCAGTACTTC. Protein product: CASSQGTSATYEQYF.

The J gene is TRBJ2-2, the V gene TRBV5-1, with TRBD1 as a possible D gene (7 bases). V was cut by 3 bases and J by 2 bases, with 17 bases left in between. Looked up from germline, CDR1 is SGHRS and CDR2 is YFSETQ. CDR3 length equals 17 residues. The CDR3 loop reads CASSSGQGGLNTGELFF. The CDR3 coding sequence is TGCGCCAGCAGCTCTGGGCAGGGGGGATTAAACACCGGGGAGCTGTTTTTT.

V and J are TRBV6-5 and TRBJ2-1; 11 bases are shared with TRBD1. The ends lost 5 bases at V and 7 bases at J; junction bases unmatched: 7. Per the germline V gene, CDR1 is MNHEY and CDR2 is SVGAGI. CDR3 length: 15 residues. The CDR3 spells CASSRGTGGMNEQFF. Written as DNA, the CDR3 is TGTGCCAGCAGTAGGGGGACAGGGGGAATGAATGAGCAGTTCTTC.

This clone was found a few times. The CDR3 DNA sequence: TGTGCCAGCAGCTTGGCCCGGGACAGAAACTATGGCTACACCTTC. Encoded protein: CASSLARDRNYGYTF. The chain carries TRBV7-2 and TRBJ1-2; 7 bases are shared with TRBD1. Germline CDR1 reads SGHTA; CDR2 reads FQGNSA. The ends lost 3 bases at V and 2 bases at J; junction bases unmatched: 6. The CDR3 length is 15 residues.

The CDR3 loop reads CASSSLGGSLNEQFF. CDR3 DNA: TGTGCCAGCAGCTCTCTTGGCGGGAGCCTCAATGAGCAGTTCTTC. V is TRBV5-4 and J is TRBJ2-1; TRBD2 matches at 7 bases. Unmatched junction bases numbered 9, after V lost 3 bases and J lost 6 bases. The CDR3 contains 15 residues. Germline V gene data show CDR1 as SGHNT and CDR2 as YYREEE (reference sequence).

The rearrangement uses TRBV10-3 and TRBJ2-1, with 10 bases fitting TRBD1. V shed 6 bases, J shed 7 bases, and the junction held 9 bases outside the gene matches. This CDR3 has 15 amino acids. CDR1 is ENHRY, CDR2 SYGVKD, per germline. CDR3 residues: CAIRSRDRGINEQFF. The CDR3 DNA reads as TGTGCCATCAGAAGCCGGGACAGGGGAATAAATGAGCAGTTCTTC.

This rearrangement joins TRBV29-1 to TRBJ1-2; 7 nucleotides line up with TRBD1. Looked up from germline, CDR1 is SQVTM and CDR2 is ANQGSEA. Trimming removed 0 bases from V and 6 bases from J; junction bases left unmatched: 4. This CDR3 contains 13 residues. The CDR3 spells CSVEEQGPHGYTF. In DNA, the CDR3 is TGCAGCGTTGAAGAACAGGGGCCCCATGGCTACACCTTC.

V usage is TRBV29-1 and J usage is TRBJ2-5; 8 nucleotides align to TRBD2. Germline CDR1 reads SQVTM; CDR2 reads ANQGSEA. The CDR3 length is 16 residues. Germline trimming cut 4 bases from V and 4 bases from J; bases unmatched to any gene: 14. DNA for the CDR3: TGCAGCGTTGTGAGCGGGGGCGTGAGCTTAGGAGAGACCCAGTACTTC. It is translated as CSVVSGGVSLGETQYF.

The chain's CDR3 is CASSPEGVTDTQYF. The CDR3 bases are TGTGCCAGCAGCCCAGAGGGGGTCACAGATACGCAGTATTTT. The chain links TRBV11-3 to TRBJ2-3; a possible D gene is TRBD1 (6 bases). CDR1 is SGHNT and CDR2 is YENEEA in the germline V gene. The CDR3 is made up of 14 amino acids. V was shortened by 5 bases and J by 2 bases, with 11 bases between the two germline ends.

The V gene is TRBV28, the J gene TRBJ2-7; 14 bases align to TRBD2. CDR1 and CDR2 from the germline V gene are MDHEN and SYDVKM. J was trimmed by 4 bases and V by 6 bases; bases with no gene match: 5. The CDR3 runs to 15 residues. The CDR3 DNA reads TGTGCCAGCAGCCGGACTAGCGGGGGGCAATACGAGCAGTACTTC. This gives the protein CASSRTSGGQYEQYF.

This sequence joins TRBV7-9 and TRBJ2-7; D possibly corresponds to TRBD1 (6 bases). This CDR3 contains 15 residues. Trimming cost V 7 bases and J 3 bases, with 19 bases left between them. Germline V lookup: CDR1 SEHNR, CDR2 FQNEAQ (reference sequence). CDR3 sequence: CASNHLGGSDYEQYF. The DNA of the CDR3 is TGTGCCAGCAACCACCTAGGGGGTTCGGACTACGAGCAGTACTTC.

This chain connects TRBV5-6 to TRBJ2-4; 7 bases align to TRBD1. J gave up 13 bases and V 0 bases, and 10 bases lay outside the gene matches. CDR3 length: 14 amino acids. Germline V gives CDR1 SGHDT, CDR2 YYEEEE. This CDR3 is CASSLVTGIRDQYF. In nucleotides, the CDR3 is TGTGCCAGCAGCTTGGTGACAGGGATTCGTGACCAGTACTTC.

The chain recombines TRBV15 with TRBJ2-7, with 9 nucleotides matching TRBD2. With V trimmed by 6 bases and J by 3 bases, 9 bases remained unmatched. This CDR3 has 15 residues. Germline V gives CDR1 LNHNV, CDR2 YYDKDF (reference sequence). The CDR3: CATSRIAGVGYEQYF. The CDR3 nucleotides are TGTGCCACCAGTAGAATAGCGGGAGTCGGCTACGAGCAGTACTTC.

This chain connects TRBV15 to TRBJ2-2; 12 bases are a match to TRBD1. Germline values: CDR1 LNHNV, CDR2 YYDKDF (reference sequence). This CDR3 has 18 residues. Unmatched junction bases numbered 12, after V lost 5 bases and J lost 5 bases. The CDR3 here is CATSASGTGGFLTGELFF. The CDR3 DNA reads TGTGCCACCAGCGCCTCCGGGACAGGGGGCTTTTTGACCGGGGAGCTGTTTTTT.

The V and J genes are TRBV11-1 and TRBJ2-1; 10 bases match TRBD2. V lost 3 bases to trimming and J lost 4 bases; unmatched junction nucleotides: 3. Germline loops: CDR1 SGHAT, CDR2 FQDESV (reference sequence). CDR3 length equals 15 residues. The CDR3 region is CASSFGTSAYNEQFF. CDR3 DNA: TGTGCCAGCAGCTTCGGGACTAGCGCTTACAATGAGCAGTTCTTC.

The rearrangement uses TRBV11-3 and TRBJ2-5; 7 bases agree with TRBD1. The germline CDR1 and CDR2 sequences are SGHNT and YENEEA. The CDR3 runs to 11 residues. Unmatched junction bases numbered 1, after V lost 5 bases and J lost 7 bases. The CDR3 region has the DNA TGTGCCAGCAGCCCAGGGGGGACCCAGTACTTC. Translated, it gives CASSPGGTQYF.

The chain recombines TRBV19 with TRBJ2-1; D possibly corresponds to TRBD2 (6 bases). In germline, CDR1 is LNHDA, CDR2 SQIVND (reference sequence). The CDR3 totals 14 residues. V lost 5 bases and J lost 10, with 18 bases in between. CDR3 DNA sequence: TGTGCCAGTAGTTTCAGCCCCGACGGACTAGAGCAGTTCTTC. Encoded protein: CASSFSPDGLEQFF.

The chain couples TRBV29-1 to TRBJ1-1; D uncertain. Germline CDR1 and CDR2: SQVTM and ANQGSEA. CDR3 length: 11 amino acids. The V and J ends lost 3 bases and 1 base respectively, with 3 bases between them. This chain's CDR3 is CSVERNTEAFF. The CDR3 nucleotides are TGCAGCGTTGAGAGGAACACTGAAGCTTTCTTT.

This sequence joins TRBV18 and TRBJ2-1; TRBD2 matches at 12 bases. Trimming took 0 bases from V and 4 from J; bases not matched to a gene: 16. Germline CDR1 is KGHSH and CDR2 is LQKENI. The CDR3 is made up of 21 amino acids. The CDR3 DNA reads TGTGCCAGCTCACCACCGCGGACAGGGGGTCTGACTAGCGGGAGTTACAATGAGCAGTTCTTC. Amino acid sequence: CASSPPRTGGLTSGSYNEQFF.

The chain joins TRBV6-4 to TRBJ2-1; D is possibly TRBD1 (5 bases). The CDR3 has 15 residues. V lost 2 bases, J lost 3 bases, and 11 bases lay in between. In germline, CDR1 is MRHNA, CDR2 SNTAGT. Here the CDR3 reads CASSDGQGGYNEQFF. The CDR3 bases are TGTGCCAGCAGTGACGGTCAGGGCGGCTACAATGAGCAGTTCTTC.

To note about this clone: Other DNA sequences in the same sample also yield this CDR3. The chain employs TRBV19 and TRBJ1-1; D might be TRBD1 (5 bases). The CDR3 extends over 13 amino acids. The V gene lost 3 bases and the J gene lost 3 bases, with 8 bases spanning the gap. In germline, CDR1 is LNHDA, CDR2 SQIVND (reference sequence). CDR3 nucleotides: TGTGCCAGTAGTATTGGCAGGGACACTGAAGCTTTCTTT. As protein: CASSIGRDTEAFF.

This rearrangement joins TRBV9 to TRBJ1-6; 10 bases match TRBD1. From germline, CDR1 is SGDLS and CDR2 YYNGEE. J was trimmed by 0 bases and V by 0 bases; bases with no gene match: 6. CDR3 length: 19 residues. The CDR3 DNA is TGTGCCAGCAGCGTAGACAGGGACAGGGGCGGCTCCTATAATTCACCCCTCCACTTT. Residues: CASSVDRDRGGSYNSPLHF.

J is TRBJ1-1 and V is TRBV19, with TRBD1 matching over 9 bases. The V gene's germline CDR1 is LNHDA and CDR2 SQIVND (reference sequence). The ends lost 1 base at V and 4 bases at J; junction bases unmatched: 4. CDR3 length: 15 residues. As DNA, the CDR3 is TGTGCCAGTAGTATAGGGGACAGGGTGGCCACTGAAGCTTTCTTT. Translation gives CASSIGDRVATEAFF.